This T cell receptor (beta chain) was obtained from a study of blood T cell repertoires in COVID-19. Assay: immunoSEQ multiplex PCR; the TCRdb copy retains only in-frame clones and omits some. The profile covers around 220,000 clones, with 87% appearing a single time and roughly 6.3% taken by the ten largest. V was cut by 2 bases and J by 8 bases, with 12 bases left in between. Per the germline V gene, CDR1 is KGHSH and CDR2 is LQKENI. The CDR3 covers 14 residues. The sequence came from a woman aged 25-40 years with acute COVID-19. Sequenced: PBMCs or T cells enriched from blood (not recorded which). This rearrangement joins TRBV18 to TRBJ1-4; no definite D call. For the CDR3, the DNA is TGTGCCAGCTCACCAATGTCCCCCGGGGAAAAACTGTTTTTT. Its translation: CASSPMSPGEKLFF.